Below, 13 T cell receptor beta chains from the same sample are listed, as sequenced in a study of shared clonotypes between healthy human individuals. Assay: immunoSEQ multiplex PCR; the TCRdb copy retains only in-frame clones and omits some. The sample includes over 95,000 clones, more than 65% of them seen just once. What was sequenced was memory CD8+ T cells sorted from blood. Subset noted: CD45RO+ cells pooled with CCR7-negative TemRA cells. All receptors derive from a woman in her twenties or thirties in good health.

The V gene is TRBV14, the J gene TRBJ2-7, with 9 bases that match TRBD2. The germline V gene has CDR1 SGHDN and CDR2 FVKESK. The J segment lost 7 bases and the V segment lost 3 bases, leaving 10 bases of the junction unmatched. The CDR3 runs 15 residues. In DNA form, the CDR3 reads TGTGCCAGCAGCCAGGTGGCGGGAGGGCCCCGAGAGCAGTACTTC. It is translated as CASSQVAGGPREQYF.

Only a few counts were recorded for this clone. The chain combines TRBV19 with TRBJ2-1, with a weak D call TRBD1 (6 bases). The V end lost 3 bases, the J end lost 8 bases, and 11 bases lay between the germline ends. The CDR3 is 13 amino acids. Germline V gene sequence: CDR1 LNHDA, CDR2 SQIVND (reference sequence). CDR3: CASSIWGLDEQFF. For the CDR3, the DNA is TGTGCCAGTAGTATTTGGGGGCTCGATGAGCAGTTCTTC.

V usage is TRBV10-2 and J usage is TRBJ2-2; the match to TRBD2 covers 8 bases. The CDR3 spans 16 residues. Germline V lookup: CDR1 WSHSY, CDR2 SAAADI. The ends lost 6 bases at V and 3 bases at J; junction bases unmatched: 9. The CDR3 loop is CASSDLAGGDTGELFF. DNA of the CDR3: TGCGCCAGCAGCGATCTAGCGGGCGGGGACACCGGGGAGCTGTTTTTT.

The chain joins TRBV2 to TRBJ2-5; possibly TRBD2 for D (6 bases). The J call may be faulty, since TRBJ2-7 better matches the DNA end. The germline V gene encodes CDR1 SNHLY and CDR2 FYNNEI. The CDR3 length is 12 residues. CDR3 coding DNA: TGTGCCTTCGGGGCGGGAAAATACGAGCAGTACTTC. Translated, it gives CAFGAGKYEQYF.

This clone has ten or more counts. The V call is TRBV5-1, the J call TRBJ2-7; D unresolved. Trimming stripped 0 bases from V and 5 bases from J, with 12 bases between. The CDR3 extends over 14 amino acids. In germline, CDR1 is SGHRS, CDR2 YFSETQ. The CDR3 is CASSLGAPLDEQYF. The CDR3 nucleotides read TGCGCCAGCAGCTTGGGGGCCCCCCTCGACGAGCAGTACTTC.

This chain links TRBV5-5 with TRBJ1-2; 8 bases agree with TRBD1. The CDR3 is 14 amino acids. Germline trimming cut 0 bases from V and 5 bases from J; bases unmatched to any gene: 3. Germline CDR1 is SGHKS and CDR2 is YYEKEE (reference sequence). The CDR3, as DNA: TGTGCCAGCAGCTTGGAGGACAGGGTGTATGGCTACACCTTC. Residues: CASSLEDRVYGYTF.

J is TRBJ2-7 and V is TRBV6-6; 7 nucleotides align to TRBD2. With V trimmed by 2 bases and J by 3 bases, 1 base remained unmatched. Germline CDR1 MNHNY, CDR2 SVGAGI (reference sequence). The CDR3 has 13 amino acids. CDR3 nucleotides: TGTGCCAGCAGTTACGGGGGGGTCTACGAGCAGTACTTC. Its protein is CASSYGGVYEQYF.

The J gene is TRBJ2-2, the V gene TRBV10-2; 10 bases agree with TRBD2. J lost 5 bases, V lost 6 bases, and 12 bases had no gene match. CDR1 and CDR2 from the germline V gene are WSHSY and SAAADI. This CDR3 spans 17 amino acids. In DNA, the CDR3 is TGCGCCAGCAGAGGGGGAAGCGGGAGGGCACCAACCGGGGAGCTGTTTTTT. It translates to CASRGGSGRAPTGELFF.

The chain uses TRBV28 and TRBJ1-3; 7 bases line up with TRBD1. The V and J ends lost 6 bases and 1 base, in that order; junction bases with no gene match: 6. This CDR3 is 15 amino acids long. Per the germline V gene, CDR1 is MDHEN and CDR2 is SYDVKM. CDR3 protein: CASSATGVSGNTIYF. CDR3 sequence (DNA): TGTGCCAGCAGCGCCACAGGGGTATCTGGAAACACCATATATTTT.

V and J are TRBV7-2 and TRBJ2-7; 7 bases fit TRBD2. CDR1 and CDR2 from the germline V gene are SGHTA and FQGNSA. V lost 5 bases, J lost 2 bases, and 12 bases stayed unmatched. The CDR3 is 16 residues long. CDR3 residues: CASSPGGGLVAYEQYF. CDR3 in DNA: TGTGCCAGCAGCCCAGGAGGAGGACTAGTCGCCTACGAGCAGTACTTC.

V gene TRBV5-1 combines with J gene TRBJ1-6, with D maybe TRBD1 (5 bases). V lost 0 bases and J 5 bases, leaving 9 bases between the germline ends. This CDR3 comprises 15 residues. CDR1 is SGHRS and CDR2 is YFSETQ in the germline V gene. This CDR3 is CASSLVRADNSPLHF. The CDR3 coding sequence is TGCGCCAGCAGCTTGGTCAGGGCTGATAATTCACCCCTCCACTTT.

Only a few counts were recorded for this clone. The chain links TRBV27 to TRBJ2-7; no clear D. The CDR3 contains 11 residues. Germline CDR1 is MNHEY and CDR2 is SMNVEV (reference sequence). V lost 4 bases and J lost 2, with 3 bases in between. The CDR3 spells CASSSTYEQYF. DNA of the CDR3: TGTGCCAGCAGTTCAACCTACGAGCAGTACTTC.

This clone was picked up one time. The V and J genes are TRBV5-4 and TRBJ1-6; a weak D match, TRBD1 (6 bases). This CDR3 region has 18 residues. Germline-derived CDR1 and CDR2 are SGHNT and YYREEE (reference sequence). V was trimmed by 4 bases and J by 7 bases, leaving 24 bases between them. In DNA, the CDR3 is TGTGCCAGCAGCCCCGGGGGGGGCTGGGGCGAGTGGAATTCACCCCTCCACTTT. Its protein product is CASSPGGGWGEWNSPLHF.